The present entry profiles one TCR beta chain with its context. The target antigen is unknown. The protocol was immunoSEQ multiplex PCR, while the TCRdb copy is restricted to in-frame clones and leaves out a portion. The table lists around 7,300 clones, around 82% of them singletons. This entry is derived from a study of follicular helper T cells after annual influenza vaccination. Study background: Blood was drawn on days 0, 7 and 28 after vaccination. Findings of the study overall: Day 7 ICOS+CD38+ clones were most often found later in ICOS-CD38- cTfh cells. Successive annual vaccinations recalled a recurrent oligoclonal ICOS+CD38+ cTfh response with influenza-specific clonotypes.

Time point reported: 2015-2016 season, 7 days after influenza vaccination. Community-dwelling subjects without influenza vaccination in the prior 6 months were enrolled. Germline assignment: CDR1 MNHEY and CDR2 SMNVEV (reference sequence). CDR3 length equals 13 residues. Trimming removed 5 bases at V and 4 bases at J, with 12 bases between. This receptor was identified in an adult who received the influenza vaccine. This chain links TRBV27 with TRBJ2-7; D gene ambiguous. Sequences were derived from CXCR5- memory CD4+ T cells sorted from blood, sampled 7 days after influenza vaccination. The CDR3 DNA reads TGTGCCAGCAGTACTACCTATTTGTACGAGCAGTACTTC. The encoded protein is CASSTTYLYEQYF.